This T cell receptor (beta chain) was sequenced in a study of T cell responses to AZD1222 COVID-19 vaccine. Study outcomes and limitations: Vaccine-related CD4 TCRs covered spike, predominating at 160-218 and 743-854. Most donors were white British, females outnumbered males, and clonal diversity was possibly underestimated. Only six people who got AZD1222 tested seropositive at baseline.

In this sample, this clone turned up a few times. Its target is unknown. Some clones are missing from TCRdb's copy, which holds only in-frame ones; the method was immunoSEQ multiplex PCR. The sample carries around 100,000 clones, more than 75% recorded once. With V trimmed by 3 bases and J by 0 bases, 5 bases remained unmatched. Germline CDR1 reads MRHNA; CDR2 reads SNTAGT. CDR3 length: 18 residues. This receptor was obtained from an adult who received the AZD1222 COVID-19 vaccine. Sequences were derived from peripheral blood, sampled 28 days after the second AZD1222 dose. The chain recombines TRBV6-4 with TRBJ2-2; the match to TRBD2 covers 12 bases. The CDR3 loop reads CASSEKLAGGANTGELFF. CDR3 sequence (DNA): TGTGCCAGCAGTGAAAAACTAGCGGGGGGCGCGAACACCGGGGAGCTGTTTTTT.